This TCR beta chain was captured by sequencing in a study of metastatic and nonmetastatic thyroid tumors. TCRdb ran MiXCR on the PCR reads. The table has about 13,000 clones, approximately 30% seen once. Patients had received no treatment of any kind before thyroid surgery. CDR1 and CDR2 (germline): SGHAT, FQDESV (reference sequence). The V end was cut by 3 bases, the J end by 3 bases, with 12 bases between. This CDR3 region has 15 residues. The V and J genes are TRBV11-1 and TRBJ2-1, with D possibly being TRBD2 (5 bases). This TCR was sampled from a female donor with papillary thyroid cancer or a benign thyroid nodule (not recorded which). Some clones in this sample may be carry-over from other donors' samples. Input material: tumor tissue. The CDR3 sequence: CASSFGTRVYNEQFF. CDR3 DNA: TGTGCCAGCAGCTTCGGCACTAGGGTCTACAATGAGCAGTTCTTC. Looking up the rest from reference TRBV11-1 and TRBJ2-1 gives the full variable domain: EAEVAQSPRYKITEKSQAVAFWCDPISGHATLYWYRQILGQGPELLVQFQDESVVDDSQLPKDRFSAERLKGVDSTLKIQPAELGDSAMYLCASSFGTRVYNEQFFGPGTRLTVL.